These 23 T cell receptor beta chains were all obtained from the same sample, sequenced in a study of T cell changes during pregnancy in multiple sclerosis. The method was immunoSEQ multiplex PCR; TCRdb's version includes in-frame clones alone and lacks a portion of them. The sample has 35,000 to 50,000 clones, about 88% seen once. The starting material was CD4+ T cells from peripheral blood mononuclear cells, obtained in the second trimester of pregnancy. The origin of the receptors is a female donor with multiple sclerosis, enrolled in a pregnancy study.

This chain links TRBV6-5 with TRBJ1-6; tentatively, D is TRBD1 (6 bases). Germline V gene lookup returns CDR1 MNHEY and CDR2 SVGAGI. There are 15 residues in the CDR3. V was pared by 0 bases and J by 8 bases, with 11 bases between. This CDR3 is CASSYSNRADSPLHF. CDR3 coding DNA: TGTGCCAGCAGTTACTCGAACAGGGCTGATTCACCCCTCCACTTT.

This rearrangement joins TRBV14 to TRBJ1-2; TRBD1 aligns across 9 bases. The CDR3 is made up of 16 amino acids. CDR1 is SGHDN and CDR2 is FVKESK in the germline V gene. Trimming cost V 0 bases and J 8 bases; bases outside gene matches: 10. CDR3: CASSQELAGTGNGYTF. The CDR3 coding sequence is TGTGCCAGCAGCCAAGAATTAGCCGGGACAGGGAACGGCTACACCTTC.

The rearrangement links TRBV10-3 to TRBJ1-1, with 7 bases aligning to TRBD1. The CDR3 contains 13 residues. Germline V gives CDR1 ENHRY, CDR2 SYGVKD. J was trimmed by 0 bases and V by 9 bases; bases with no gene match: 4. CDR3 coding DNA: TGTGCCATTCAGGACAGGATGAACACTGAAGCTTTCTTT. Protein: CAIQDRMNTEAFF.

The V gene is TRBV6-5, the J gene TRBJ2-1; TRBD2 matches 16 bases. Germline V gives CDR1 MNHEY, CDR2 SVGAGI. J gave up 9 bases and V 6 bases, and 5 bases lay outside the gene matches. The CDR3 sequence is 15 residues long. The CDR3 reads CASRGLAGGEGEQFF. The CDR3 bases are TGTGCCAGCAGGGGACTAGCGGGAGGGGAGGGTGAGCAGTTCTTC.

The count of this clone is one. The V and J genes are TRBV29-1 and TRBJ2-1; 7 bases are a match to TRBD2. V gave up 5 bases and J gave up 6 bases; unmatched junction bases: 10. Germline V CDR1 and CDR2: SQVTM, ANQGSEA. The CDR3 runs 14 residues. The CDR3 sequence: CSVFVAGVLNEQFF. As DNA, the CDR3 is TGCAGCGTTTTCGTCGCGGGAGTCCTCAATGAGCAGTTCTTC.

This clone was observed a handful of times. The CDR3 sequence is CASRNRDLAGYTF. The CDR3 nucleotides read TGTGCCAGCAGAAACAGGGATCTTGCTGGCTACACCTTC. The chain joins TRBV6-1 to TRBJ1-2; weak D call: TRBD1 (6 bases). Germline loops: CDR1 MNHNS, CDR2 SASEGT. The CDR3 is made up of 13 amino acids. The V end was cut by 6 bases, the J end by 7 bases, with 15 bases between.

This clone was seen just once. The chain couples TRBV29-1 to TRBJ1-2, with D perhaps matching TRBD1 (6 bases). In germline, CDR1 is SQVTM, CDR2 ANQGSEA. With 3 bases removed from V and 4 bases from J, the gap between germline ends came to 12 bases. The CDR3 consists of 13 residues. The CDR3 is CSVESGGRYGYTF. The CDR3 DNA reads TGCAGCGTTGAGTCCGGGGGGCGCTATGGCTACACCTTC.

In this sample, this clone turned up once. This chain links TRBV7-3 with TRBJ2-6; TRBD1 is a possible D gene (5 bases). The germline V and J ends were trimmed by 4 bases and 0 bases, with 7 bases remaining between them. CDR1 is SGHTA and CDR2 is FQGTGA in the germline V gene. This CDR3 region has 15 residues. The CDR3 DNA reads as TGTGCCAGCAGCTCCGACAGCTCTGGGGCCAACGTCCTGACTTTC. Translation gives CASSSDSSGANVLTF.

This chain connects TRBV7-9 to TRBJ2-1; 14 bases map to TRBD2. CDR3 length: 19 amino acids. The ends lost 2 bases at V and 4 bases at J; junction bases unmatched: 10. CDR1 and CDR2 (germline): SEHNR, FQNEAQ (reference sequence). This CDR3 is CASSLLTRGLAGVYNEQFF. CDR3 bases: TGTGCCAGCAGCTTACTTACCCGGGGACTAGCGGGAGTTTACAATGAGCAGTTCTTC. Filled out from reference TRBV7-9 and TRBJ2-1, the complete variable domain reads DTGVSQNPRHKITKRGQNVTFRCDPISEHNRLYWYRQTLGQGPEFLTYFQNEAQLEKSRLLSDRFSAERPKGSFSTLEIQRTEQGDSAMYLCASSLLTRGLAGVYNEQFFGPGTRLTVL.

This clone was recorded only once. The V call is TRBV15, the J call TRBJ2-1; D might be TRBD2 (5 bases). V lost 0 bases and J 0 bases, leaving 21 bases between the germline ends. CDR3 length: 20 residues. The germline CDR1 and CDR2 sequences are LNHNV and YYDKDF (reference sequence). CDR3 sequence: CATSRDPLPAGGLSYNEQFF. Here the CDR3 DNA reads TGTGCCACCAGCAGAGACCCCCTCCCGGCCGGAGGCCTCTCCTACAATGAGCAGTTCTTC.

The rearrangement joins TRBV9 to TRBJ1-4, with 12 bases lining up with TRBD1. CDR1 and CDR2 from the germline V gene are SGDLS and YYNGEE. With 4 bases clipped from V and 8 bases from J, the junction kept 6 bases outside the gene matches. The CDR3 totals 15 residues. CDR3: CASSPGTGGGEKLFF. Written as DNA, the CDR3 is TGTGCCAGCAGCCCAGGGACAGGGGGCGGCGAAAAACTGTTTTTT.

The chain uses TRBV9 and TRBJ2-7; 9 bases are a match to TRBD2. The length of the CDR3 is 15 residues. The V gene end was trimmed by 4 bases and the J gene end by 5 bases; junction bases not matched to a gene: 10. Germline CDR1 and CDR2: SGDLS and YYNGEE. CDR3 amino acids: CASSPHGREGHEQYF. In DNA, the CDR3 is TGTGCCAGCAGCCCCCATGGGCGGGAGGGGCACGAGCAGTACTTC. The variable domain in full, completed from reference TRBV9 and TRBJ2-7, reads DSGVTQTPKHLITATGQRVTLRCSPRSGDLSVYWYQQSLDQGLQFLIQYYNGEERAKGNILERFSAQQFPDLHSELNLSSLELGDSALYFCASSPHGREGHEQYFGPGTRLTVT.

V gene TRBV7-2 combines with J gene TRBJ2-3; TRBD2 matches 10 bases. This CDR3 region has 16 residues. The V gene end was trimmed by 5 bases and the J gene end by 4 bases; junction bases not matched to a gene: 9. CDR1 and CDR2 (germline): SGHTA, FQGNSA. The CDR3 DNA sequence: TGTGCCAGCAGCCCGGACCCTAGCGGGAGCCCAGATACGCAGTATTTT. It translates to CASSPDPSGSPDTQYF.

This sequence joins TRBV28 and TRBJ2-3; possibly TRBD1 for D (5 bases). In germline, CDR1 is MDHEN, CDR2 SYDVKM. V was clipped by 1 base and J by 2 bases, with 13 bases between them. The CDR3 runs 16 residues. CDR3 protein: CASSLSVRVITDTQYF. CDR3 sequence (DNA): TGTGCCAGCAGTTTATCGGTCAGGGTAATCACAGATACGCAGTATTTT. Based on the CDR3 plus reference TRBV28 and TRBJ2-3, the full variable domain is DVKVTQSSRYLVKRTGEKVFLECVQDMDHENMFWYRQDPGLGLRLIYFSYDVKMKEKGDIPEGYSVSREKKERFSLILESASTNQTSMYLCASSLSVRVITDTQYFGPGTRLTVL.

The chain employs TRBV4-3 and TRBJ1-1; D may be TRBD1 (6 bases). With 0 bases removed from V and 5 bases from J, the gap between germline ends came to 13 bases. Per the germline V gene, CDR1 is LGHNA and CDR2 is YSLEER. The CDR3 contains 15 residues. CDR3 region: CASSQEEGVRTEAFF. The CDR3 DNA reads TGCGCCAGCAGCCAAGAAGAGGGGGTGAGGACTGAAGCTTTCTTT.

In DNA, the CDR3 is TGTGCCAGCACCTGGGGCGATAACTATGGCTACACCTTC. Its protein product is CASTWGDNYGYTF. V gene TRBV28 combines with J gene TRBJ1-2, with D possibly being TRBD1 (5 bases). CDR3 length: 13 residues. Germline lookup yields CDR1 MDHEN and CDR2 SYDVKM. Trimming removed 7 bases from V and 1 base from J, with 10 bases in between.

The DNA of the CDR3 is TGTGCCAGCAGCTTAGATTTTCTAGCGGGACGAGAGACCCAGTACTTC. Amino acid sequence: CASSLDFLAGRETQYF. The chain has TRBV7-9 and TRBJ2-5; 9 nucleotides align to TRBD2. V was clipped by 1 base and J by 4 bases; unmatched bases: 7. Germline V gene sequence: CDR1 SEHNR, CDR2 FQNEAQ (reference sequence). This CDR3 contains 16 residues.

V and J are TRBV23-1 and TRBJ1-4; perhaps TRBD1 as D (6 bases). TRBV23-1 is marked as an open reading frame, function uncertain. The CDR3 consists of 15 residues. Trimming pared 0 bases from V and 8 bases from J, leaving 13 bases between. Here the CDR3 DNA reads TGCGCCAGCAGTCAATCGGGACATTGCTACGAAAAACTGTTTTTT. Its translation is CASSQSGHCYEKLFF.

The chain employs TRBV28 and TRBJ2-1; 11 bases map to TRBD1. The CDR3 sequence is 16 residues long. J was trimmed by 6 bases and V by 2 bases; bases with no gene match: 6. Germline-derived CDR1 and CDR2 are MDHEN and SYDVKM. CDR3 DNA: TGTGCCAGCAGTTTACTTATCGGGACAGGGGGCAATGAGCAGTTCTTC. Its translation is CASSLLIGTGGNEQFF.

The chain joins TRBV7-2 to TRBJ2-6; D is unclear. Germline V gene lookup returns CDR1 SGHTA and CDR2 FQGNSA. The CDR3 consists of 15 residues. Between the trimmed V and J ends, which lost 4 bases and 0 bases, there was a span of 7 bases. CDR3 DNA sequence: TGTGCCAGCAGCTACCTGAGCTCTGGGGCCAACGTCCTGACTTTC. Translating it yields CASSYLSSGANVLTF.

This clone has only a few counts. This chain links TRBV7-9 with TRBJ2-1, with 10 bases identical to TRBD2. CDR1 is SEHNR and CDR2 is FQNEAQ in the germline V gene (reference sequence). After removal of 4 bases from V and 3 bases from J, the junction contained 3 bases not matched to a gene. The CDR3 totals 15 residues. CDR3 in amino acids: CASSSRLAGYNEQFF. DNA for the CDR3: TGTGCCAGCAGCTCCCGACTAGCGGGCTACAATGAGCAGTTCTTC.

CDR3: CASSPPGLAGGWETQYF. The CDR3, as DNA: TGTGCCAGCTCACCACCAGGACTAGCGGGTGGTTGGGAGACCCAGTACTTC. The chain employs TRBV18 and TRBJ2-5, with 11 bases identical to TRBD2. The ends lost 0 bases at V and 5 bases at J; junction bases unmatched: 8. The CDR3 runs to 17 residues. Germline values: CDR1 KGHSH, CDR2 LQKENI.

The CDR3 is CASSVDRTNYGYTF. As DNA, the CDR3 is TGTGCCAGTAGTGTGGACAGGACTAACTATGGCTACACCTTC. The chain has TRBV19 and TRBJ1-2, with TRBD1 matching 7 bases. Germline trimming cut 5 bases from V and 0 bases from J; bases unmatched to any gene: 3. The CDR3 runs to 14 residues. Germline assignment: CDR1 LNHDA and CDR2 SQIVND (reference sequence).